The clone carrying this TCR beta chain came up many times. V lost 3 bases and J lost 6; bases outside the gene matches: 5. This CDR3 is 13 amino acids long. Germline lookup yields CDR1 KGHSH and CDR2 LQKENI. TCRdb re-derived calls from the 5' RACE reads in MiXCR, one entry per CDR3 protein. Of over 30,000 distinct CDR3 sequences in the sample, under 5.5% were seen once. This entry comes from a study of early T cells in non-severe SARS-CoV-2 infection. The source material was whole blood. The chain couples TRBV18 to TRBJ2-7, with 7 bases matching TRBD1. The sequence derives from an adult who was a healthcare worker with PCR-confirmed SARS-CoV-2 infection or an uninfected control (not recorded which). DNA for the CDR3: TGTGCCAGCTCACCCGGACAGGAACGCGAGCAGTACTTC. This codes for CASSPGQEREQYF.